The rows below give T cell receptor beta chains drawn from one sample of a study of OX40 agonist ivuxolimab in advanced cancers. Measured with immunoSEQ multiplex PCR; TCRdb has only the in-frame clones, and not every one. The data hold fewer than 85,000 clones, with less than 95% observed a single time. The material sequenced was CD4+ or CD8+ T cells sorted from blood, taken in a trial of the OX40 agonist ivuxolimab. The receptors shown here come from an adult with an advanced solid tumor such as melanoma, head and neck, liver or kidney cancer. The CDR3 runs from the conserved cysteine through the conserved F or W. The D gene is left open where the match is weak. Not every row has a clone size; where given, it reads once, few, many or a size class.

TRBD1	TRBV9	-	TRBJ2-2	TGTGCCAGCAGCGTAGGTGAGACAGGGTTCACCGGGGAGCTGTTTTTT	CASSVGETGFTGELFF
TRBD2	TRBV9	-	TRBJ2-3	TGTGCCAGCAGCCTAGCGGGGGGGCGGACAGATACGCAGTATTTT	CASSLAGGRTDTQYF
-	TRBV2	-	TRBJ1-6	TGTGCCAGCAGTCGGGGGGCAGAGCGATCACCCCTCCACTTT	CASSRGAERSPLHF
TRBD1	TRBV4-2	few	TRBJ1-5	TGTGCCAGCAGCCAAGACGGGACAGGGGTGCTCGGCAATCAGCCCCAGCATTTT	CASSQDGTGVLGNQPQHF
TRBD1	TRBV11-2	-	TRBJ1-1	TGTGCCAGCAGCTTAGGGGGGACAGGTGAAGCTTTCTTT	CASSLGGTGEAFF
-	TRBV27	-	TRBJ2-1	TGTGCCAGCAGTTTAGGGGGTTACAATGAGCAGTTCTTC	CASSLGGYNEQFF
-	TRBV19	-	TRBJ2-7	TGTGCCAGTAGTATCGGTGGACCGCGCGAGCAGTACTTC	CASSIGGPREQYF
-	TRBV5-6	-	TRBJ1-4	TGTGCCAGCAGCTACCCCAACCTTGGCGGGGGGCGGGAAAAACTGTTTTTT	CASSYPNLGGGREKLFF
-	TRBV11-2	-	TRBJ1-6	TGTGCCAGCAGCTTCCCAAGTAGTCCACCCCTCCACTTT	CASSFPSSPPLHF
TRBD1	TRBV7-9	-	TRBJ2-5	TGTGCCAGCAACCTACAGGGGGACGAGACCCAGTACTTC	CASNLQGDETQYF
TRBD1	TRBV10-3	-	TRBJ2-7	TGTGCCATCAGTGACTCTAGGACAGGGAATACCTACGAGCAGTACTTC	CAISDSRTGNTYEQYF
TRBD1	TRBV9	-	TRBJ1-2	TGTGCCAGCAGCGCCCCAATATCGGGACAGCCGCTCCCCTCCTATGGCTACACCTTC	CASSAPISGQPLPSYGYTF
-	TRBV11-2	-	TRBJ1-4	TGTGCCAGCAGCCCTAGTGAGAGTTTTCCCCCCATTCGGCTGTTTTTT	CASSPSESFPPIRLFF
TRBD1	TRBV27	-	TRBJ1-4	TGTGCCAGCAGGCTCCAAACAGGGGCGTCAGGAAAACTGTTTTTT	CASRLQTGASGKLFF
-	TRBV6-6	-	TRBJ2-5	TGTGCCAGCACCCAGGGCGGGTGGCAAGAGACCCAGTACTTC	CASTQGGWQETQYF
-	TRBV7-8	-	TRBJ2-7	TGTGCCAGCAGCTTAACGGGGGTCCTCTACGAGCAGTACTTC	CASSLTGVLYEQYF
-	TRBV4-1	-	TRBJ1-4	TGCGCCAGCAGCCAAGAACGGGGGCCCACTAATGAAAAACTGTTTTTT	CASSQERGPTNEKLFF
-	TRBV1	-	TRBJ1-4	TGCACCAGCAGCCAAGAGGCCCCCCAGGGGCGCTCGGAAAAACTGTTTTTT	CTSSQEAPQGRSEKLFF
-	TRBV29-1	once	TRBJ2-5	TGCAGCGTCGCAGTCGACACGTCCTGGGAGACCCAGTACTTC	CSVAVDTSWETQYF
-	TRBV5-1	-	TRBJ2-5	TGCGCCAGCCGGGGGACTTACCAAGAGACCCAGTACTTC	CASRGTYQETQYF
-	TRBV29-1	few	TRBJ1-1	TGCAGCGACCAAACAGGCAACACTGAAGCTTTCTTT	CSDQTGNTEAFF
-	TRBV4-1	-	TRBJ2-2	TGCGCCAGCAGCCAATTCGGGGAGCTGTTTTTT	CASSQFGELFF
-	TRBV27	-	TRBJ1-2	TGTGCCAGCAGTTTCGTCCCCGCTACCTACTATGGCTACACCTTC	CASSFVPATYYGYTF
TRBD2	TRBV7-2	-	TRBJ2-5	TGTGCCAGCAGCCCTCGGCGCGGGGGGGGTTTGGAGACCCAGTACTTC	CASSPRRGGGLETQYF
-	TRBV7-9	-	TRBJ2-1	TGTGCCAGCAGCTCAACGACCTCGGGACCTGAGCAGTTCTTC	CASSSTTSGPEQFF
-	TRBV6-5	-	TRBJ1-2	TGTGCCAGCAGAGAGACAGTCTATGGCTACACCTTC	CASRETVYGYTF
-	TRBV6-5	once	TRBJ2-1	TGTGCCAGCAGTTACGACAACTACAATGAGCAGTTCTTC	CASSYDNYNEQFF
-	TRBV9	once	TRBJ1-2	TGTGCCAGCAGCGCAGGGACAACAAACTATGGCTACACCTTC	CASSAGTTNYGYTF
-	TRBV30	-	TRBJ2-7	TGTGCCTGGAGTGCGGCTATCTCCTACGAGCAGTACTTC	CAWSAAISYEQYF
-	TRBV4-2	-	TRBJ2-2	TGTGCCAGCAGCCAAGAGGCTGGGGCTAGTCTGGCCCTCGGGGAGCTGTTTTTT	CASSQEAGASLALGELFF
TRBD2	TRBV11-2	-	TRBJ2-5	TGTGCCAGCAGCTTAGCTTGGACTAGCCAAGAGACCCAGTACTTC	CASSLAWTSQETQYF
-	TRBV4-3	-	TRBJ1-1	TGCGCCAGCAGCCTACAGGCGGGTGGATGGAGCACTGAAGCTTTCTTT	CASSLQAGGWSTEAFF
-	TRBV15	-	TRBJ2-5	TGTGCCACCAGCAGAGATACCATCCTCGGGGGGCTTGAGACCCAGTACTTC	CATSRDTILGGLETQYF
TRBD1	TRBV6-5	-	TRBJ2-7	TGTGCCAGCAAGGTACCGGGACAGGGGTACGAGCAGTACTTC	CASKVPGQGYEQYF
-	TRBV4-3	-	TRBJ2-7	TGCGCCAGCAGCCCCGGTGGGTTTGGCGGGGACTACGAGCAGTACTTC	CASSPGGFGGDYEQYF
-	TRBV13	-	TRBJ2-4	TGTGCCAGCAGCTCTGGAGCGGGCAAAAACATTCAGTACTTC	CASSSGAGKNIQYF
-	TRBV7-9	-	TRBJ2-3	TGTGCCAGCAAGGGGGGATTGGGCACAGATACGCAGTATTTT	CASKGGLGTDTQYF
-	TRBV7-8	-	TRBJ2-2	TGTGCCAGCAGCTTCATGGCGACGAACACCGGGGAGCTGTTTTTT	CASSFMATNTGELFF
-	TRBV5-1	-	TRBJ1-6	TGCGCCAGCAGCCCCTATGGGTCCGGGGTGTTGGATAATTCACCCCTCCACTTT	CASSPYGSGVLDNSPLHF
TRBD2	TRBV7-8	once	TRBJ2-7	TGTGCCAGCAGCCAAGGACTAGCGGGGGCCCAACCCTACGAGCAGTACTTC	CASSQGLAGAQPYEQYF
TRBD2	TRBV7-6	-	TRBJ2-3	TGTGCCAGCAGCCCTCCCCGGACTAGCTACCCGGATACGCAGTATTTT	CASSPPRTSYPDTQYF
-	TRBV7-9	-	TRBJ1-2	TGTGCCAGCAGTCTCTCAGGGGTTTACTATGGCTACACCTTC	CASSLSGVYYGYTF
-	TRBV30	-	TRBJ1-5	TGTGCCTGGAGTTTAACTATCAATCAGCCCCAGCATTTT	CAWSLTINQPQHF
-	TRBV9	-	TRBJ2-1	TGTGCCAGCAGCGTCCTGGGGGTTCCGTACAATGAGCAGTTCTTC	CASSVLGVPYNEQFF
-	TRBV7-9	once	TRBJ2-1	TGTGCCAGCAGTCCCAACGTGGGTTTCACCTATGAGCAGTTCTTC	CASSPNVGFTYEQFF
-	TRBV30	once	TRBJ2-2	TGTGCCTGGAGTCTGCAGGGGCCAGGGGAGCTGTTTTTT	CAWSLQGPGELFF
-	TRBV12-1	-	TRBJ2-7	TGTGCCAGCAGCCGGGGGGTCGAGCAGTACTTC	CASSRGVEQYF
-	TRBV11-2	-	TRBJ1-3	TGTGCCAGCAGCGCCCCGGGACTCCACCCTGGAAACACCATATATTTT	CASSAPGLHPGNTIYF
-	TRBV7-9	-	TRBJ2-7	TGTGCCAGCAGCCCCCCGGCCGGGACCGCCTCCTACGAGCAGTACTTC	CASSPPAGTASYEQYF
TRBD1	TRBV29-1	-	TRBJ2-7	TGCAGCGTTGAAGTCCCGGACAGGGGATACGAGCAGTACTTC	CSVEVPDRGYEQYF
-	TRBV4-1	-	TRBJ2-7	TGCGCCAGCAGCCACGCGGACTCCTACGAGCAGTACTTC	CASSHADSYEQYF
-	TRBV9	-	TRBJ1-2	TGTGCCAGCAGCGTATTACAGGGCCACGATGGCTACACCTTC	CASSVLQGHDGYTF
-	TRBV27	once	TRBJ2-7	TGTGCCAGCAGTTTTAGTTTGAGCTACGAGCAGTACTTC	CASSFSLSYEQYF
-	TRBV4-2	-	TRBJ2-7	TGTGCCAGCAGCCCAGGAGTGGGGGGCTACGAGCAGTACTTC	CASSPGVGGYEQYF